The 3 T cell receptor beta chains listed next were all sequenced from one sample in a study of blood T cell repertoires in COVID-19. Using immunoSEQ multiplex PCR, the repertoire was profiled, and TCRdb retains in-frame clones only, with some absent. The sample has over 200,000 clones, over 75% seen once; the top ten hold 11%. Specimen: peripheral blood. The receptors shown here come from a man in his forties or fifties with COVID-19, enrolled during active disease.

This chain joins TRBV15 and TRBJ2-3; 15 nucleotides align to TRBD2. Trimming removed 1 base from V and 4 bases from J; junction bases left unmatched: 0. The CDR3 loop spans 16 amino acids. CDR1 is LNHNV and CDR2 is YYDKDF in the germline V gene (reference sequence). The CDR3 DNA is TGTGCCACCAGCAGAGGGACTAGCGGGGGGGCAGATACGCAGTATTTT. Translated: CATSRGTSGGADTQYF.

This chain links TRBV11-2 with TRBJ2-7, with D unresolved. Trimming left V 7 bases short and J 0 bases short, with 10 bases between. The CDR3 extends over 13 amino acids. Germline CDR1 is SGHAT and CDR2 is FQNNGV. The CDR3 region is CASNRLSSYEQYF. DNA of the CDR3: TGTGCCAGCAATCGGTTAAGCTCCTACGAGCAGTACTTC.

The CDR3 coding sequence is TGTGCCAGCAGTTACTCGACGACAGGGGGACTAAATTCACCCCTCCACTTT. It yields the protein CASSYSTTGGLNSPLHF. V usage is TRBV6-2 or TRBV6-3 and J usage is TRBJ1-6, with TRBD1 identical over 9 bases. Germline V gives CDR1 MNHEY, CDR2 SVGEGT. J gave up 7 bases and V 0 bases, and 7 bases lay outside the gene matches. CDR3 size: 17 residues.